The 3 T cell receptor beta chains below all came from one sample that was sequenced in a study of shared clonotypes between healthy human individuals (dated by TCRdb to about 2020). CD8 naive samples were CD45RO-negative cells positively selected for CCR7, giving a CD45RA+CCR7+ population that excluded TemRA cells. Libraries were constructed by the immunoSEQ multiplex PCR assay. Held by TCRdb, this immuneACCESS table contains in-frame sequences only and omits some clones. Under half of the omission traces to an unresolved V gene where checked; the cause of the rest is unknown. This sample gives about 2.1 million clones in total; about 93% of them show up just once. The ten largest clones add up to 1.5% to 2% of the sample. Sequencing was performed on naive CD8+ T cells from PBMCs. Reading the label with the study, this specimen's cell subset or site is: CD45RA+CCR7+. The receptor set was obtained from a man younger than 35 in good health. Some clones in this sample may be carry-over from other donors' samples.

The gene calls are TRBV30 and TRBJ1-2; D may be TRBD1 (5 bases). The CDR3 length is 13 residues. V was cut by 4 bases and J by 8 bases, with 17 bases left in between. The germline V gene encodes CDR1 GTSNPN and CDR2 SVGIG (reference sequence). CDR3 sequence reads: CAWTDTVGFGYTF. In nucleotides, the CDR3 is TGTGCCTGGACGGACACCGTTGGCTTCGGCTACACCTTC.

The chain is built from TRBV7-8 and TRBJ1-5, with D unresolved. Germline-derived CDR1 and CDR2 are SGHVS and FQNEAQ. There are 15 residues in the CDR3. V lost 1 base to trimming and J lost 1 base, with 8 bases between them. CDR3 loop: CASSLGVGSNQPQHF. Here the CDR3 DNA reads TGTGCCAGCAGCTTAGGAGTCGGGAGCAATCAGCCCCAGCATTTT.

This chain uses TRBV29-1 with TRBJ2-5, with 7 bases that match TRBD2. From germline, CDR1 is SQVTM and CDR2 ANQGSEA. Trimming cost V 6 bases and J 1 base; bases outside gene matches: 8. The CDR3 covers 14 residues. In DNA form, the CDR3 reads TGCAGCGTGTTGAGCGGGACCTTCCAAGAGACCCAGTACTTC. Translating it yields CSVLSGTFQETQYF.